Presented here are 29 T cell receptor beta chains from one specimen sequenced in a study of cytomegalovirus exposure and HLA in healthy donors. The PCR made use of 60 Vbeta and 13 Jbeta primers. This table comes from immunoSEQ multiplex PCR, and its TCRdb copy is limited to in-frame clones, with some not included. The table includes roughly 150,000 clones, about a tenth detected once. The sequenced sample consisted of PBMCs. The receptors shown here come from a male donor in good health and CMV-seronegative.

The chain carries TRBV5-4 and TRBJ2-7; 9 positions agree with TRBD1. V lost 2 bases to trimming and J lost 3 bases; unmatched junction nucleotides: 6. The germline V gene encodes CDR1 SGHNT and CDR2 YYREEE (reference sequence). This CDR3 region has 15 residues. CDR3 region: CASSFGTGFGYEQYF. CDR3 sequence (DNA): TGTGCCAGCAGCTTCGGGACAGGGTTCGGCTACGAGCAGTACTTC. Using reference TRBV5-4 and TRBJ2-7 for the parts outside the CDR3, the full variable domain is ETGVTQSPTHLIKTRGQQVTLRCSSQSGHNTVSWYQQALGQGPQFIFQYYREEENGRGNFPPRFSGLQFPNYSSELNVNALELDDSALYLCASSFGTGFGYEQYFGPGTRLTVT.

A few counts support this clone. CDR3 nucleotide sequence: TGTGCCAGCAGCCGGACTGTTATAGCCAAAAACATTCAGTACTTC. Translation: CASSRTVIAKNIQYF. This chain joins TRBV7-2 and TRBJ2-4; D possibly corresponds to TRBD2 (5 bases). The CDR3 covers 15 residues. Germline CDR1 reads SGHTA; CDR2 reads FQGNSA. The V end lost 5 bases, the J end lost 0 bases, and 11 bases lay between the germline ends.

The chain couples TRBV30 to TRBJ1-1; 7 nucleotides line up with TRBD1. The trim removed 5 bases at V and 4 bases at J, leaving 10 bases unmatched. This CDR3 comprises 14 residues. CDR1 and CDR2 (germline): GTSNPN, SVGIG (reference sequence). The CDR3 region has the DNA TGTGCCTGGGAGGAACAGGGGTTGGGCACTGAAGCTTTCTTT. Its translation is CAWEEQGLGTEAFF.

This clone has only a few counts. This chain uses TRBV4-3 with TRBJ2-7, with 8 nucleotides matching TRBD1. CDR1 and CDR2 from the germline V gene are LGHNA and YSLEER. The J segment lost 5 bases and the V segment lost 2 bases, leaving 8 bases of the junction unmatched. This CDR3 is built from 15 residues. CDR3 protein: CASSQIRTGRHEQYF. The CDR3 DNA sequence: TGCGCCAGCAGCCAAATAAGGACAGGGCGACACGAGCAGTACTTC.

V gene TRBV7-9 combines with J gene TRBJ2-7, with a tentative D call TRBD1 (5 bases). Germline values: CDR1 SEHNR, CDR2 FQNEAQ (reference sequence). This CDR3 is 13 amino acids long. CDR3 sequence: CAVPGRASYEQYF. CDR3 nucleotide sequence: TGTGCAGTTCCAGGCAGGGCTTCCTACGAGCAGTACTTC. The complete variable domain, with remaining parts taken from reference TRBV7-9 and TRBJ2-7, reads DTGVSQNPRHKITKRGQNVTFRCDPISEHNRLYWYRQTLGQGPEFLTYFQNEAQLEKSRLLSDRFSAERPKGSFSTLEIQRTEQGDSAMYLCAVPGRASYEQYFGPGTRLTVT.

The V call is TRBV6-6, the J call TRBJ1-4; maybe TRBD1 (5 bases). Germline CDR1 is MNHNY and CDR2 is SVGAGI (reference sequence). V shed 7 bases and J shed 5 bases, with 17 bases lying between them. The CDR3 runs 15 residues. CDR3 protein: CASTWGWGGNEKLFF. As DNA, the CDR3 is TGTGCCAGCACCTGGGGGTGGGGGGGGAATGAAAAACTGTTTTTT.

CDR3 DNA: TGTGCCAGCAGGTCGAAGGGACAGGGGCAACCGGCTAATGAAAAACTGTTTTTT. Its protein is CASRSKGQGQPANEKLFF. V is TRBV7-9 and J is TRBJ1-4; the match to TRBD1 covers 10 bases. The junction had 13 bases not matched to a gene; V was cut back by 6 bases and J by 3 bases. The V gene's germline CDR1 is SEHNR and CDR2 FQNEAQ (reference sequence). There are 18 residues in the CDR3.

The CDR3 here is CASSPGQPSYNEQFF. CDR3 coding DNA: TGTGCCAGCTCACCAGGACAGCCATCCTACAATGAGCAGTTCTTC. The J gene is TRBJ2-1, the V gene TRBV18; tentatively, D is TRBD1 (6 bases). From germline, CDR1 is KGHSH and CDR2 LQKENI. The CDR3 consists of 15 residues. Trimming shortened V by 2 bases and J by 1 base, and 9 bases separated the two germline ends.

The chain is built from TRBV7-9 and TRBJ2-1, with D possibly being TRBD2 (6 bases). Germline CDR1 SEHNR, CDR2 FQNEAQ (reference sequence). This CDR3 is 16 amino acids long. With 5 bases removed from V and 5 bases from J, the gap between germline ends came to 19 bases. This CDR3 reads CASSDLARGPNNEQFF. CDR3 bases: TGTGCCAGCAGCGACCTAGCGCGAGGGCCAAACAATGAGCAGTTCTTC. Combining the CDR3 with reference TRBV7-9 and TRBJ2-1 gives the whole variable domain DTGVSQNPRHKITKRGQNVTFRCDPISEHNRLYWYRQTLGQGPEFLTYFQNEAQLEKSRLLSDRFSAERPKGSFSTLEIQRTEQGDSAMYLCASSDLARGPNNEQFFGPGTRLTVL.

J is TRBJ1-5 and V is TRBV2, with D tentatively TRBD1 (5 bases). This CDR3 comprises 14 residues. V lost 7 bases to trimming and J lost 0 bases, with 10 bases between them. CDR1 is SNHLY, CDR2 FYNNEI, per germline. The CDR3 is CASMGGVSNQPQHF. The CDR3 bases are TGTGCCAGCATGGGGGGGGTTAGCAATCAGCCCCAGCATTTT.

In its sample, this clone was seen a few times. The chain couples TRBV27 to TRBJ2-7, with D possibly TRBD1 on 7 matching bases. Looked up from germline, CDR1 is MNHEY and CDR2 is SMNVEV (reference sequence). The ends were cut back, 0 bases at V and 2 bases at J, with 14 bases in the middle. CDR3 size: 16 residues. The CDR3 DNA is TGTGCCAGCAGTTTATCGAGGGGAGGACAGGCCTACGAGCAGTACTTC. Translating gives CASSLSRGGQAYEQYF.

This rearrangement joins TRBV11-2 to TRBJ2-7; possibly TRBD2 for D (6 bases). Germline assignment: CDR1 SGHAT and CDR2 FQNNGV. Trimming removed 5 bases at V and 0 bases at J, with 14 bases between. This CDR3 has 15 amino acids. Here the CDR3 reads CASSRGLLTSYEQYF. The CDR3 nucleotides are TGTGCCAGCAGCCGGGGACTTCTGACCTCCTACGAGCAGTACTTC.

Worth noting for this clone: Other DNA sequences from this sample encode an identical CDR3 as well. The J gene is TRBJ1-1, the V gene TRBV28; TRBD1 is a possible D gene (6 bases). The CDR3 length is 13 residues. The V gene's germline CDR1 is MDHEN and CDR2 SYDVKM. V shed 6 bases and J shed 0 bases, with 8 bases lying between them. CDR3 sequence (DNA): TGTGCCAGCAGACAGGGACTGAACACTGAAGCTTTCTTT. As protein: CASRQGLNTEAFF.

The chain couples TRBV5-8 to TRBJ2-7; TRBD1 matches 7 bases. CDR1 is SGHTS, CDR2 YDEGEE, per germline. V shed 2 bases, J shed 3 bases, and the junction held 2 bases outside the gene matches. The CDR3 spans 13 residues. The CDR3 DNA reads TGTGCCAGCAGCTTTCAGGGGGACTACGAGCAGTACTTC. Amino acid sequence: CASSFQGDYEQYF.

The gene calls are TRBV4-3 and TRBJ1-4; D gene uncertain. The CDR3 length is 16 residues. The germline V gene has CDR1 LGHNA and CDR2 YSLEER. With 0 bases removed from V and 8 bases from J, the gap between germline ends came to 16 bases. CDR3 in DNA: TGCGCCAGCAGCCAAGAGCTCGGGAGTGGAGGCGAAAAACTGTTTTTT. Its protein product is CASSQELGSGGEKLFF.

This clone was seen a handful of times. V usage is TRBV7-9 and J usage is TRBJ2-1; 8 nucleotides match TRBD2. The CDR3 is 16 amino acids. Germline V gene sequence: CDR1 SEHNR, CDR2 FQNEAQ (reference sequence). Trimming cost V 2 bases and J 7 bases; bases outside gene matches: 10. DNA for the CDR3: TGTGCCAGCAGCTTATCCATAAGCGGGAGTCAAAATGAGCAGTTCTTC. The encoded protein is CASSLSISGSQNEQFF.

The rearrangement joins TRBV10-3 to TRBJ2-5; D gene unclear. Germline lookup yields CDR1 ENHRY and CDR2 SYGVKD. V lost 3 bases and J 4 bases, leaving 3 bases between the germline ends. This CDR3 spans 11 amino acids. In nucleotides, the CDR3 is TGTGCCATCAGTGATAGAGAGACCCAGTACTTC. It codes for CAISDRETQYF.

The V and J genes are TRBV27 and TRBJ2-6; D is uncertain. The CDR3 has 14 residues. V was clipped by 6 bases and J by 0 bases, with 6 bases between them. Germline V lookup: CDR1 MNHEY, CDR2 SMNVEV (reference sequence). CDR3 coding DNA: TGTGCCAGCAGCCCCAACTCTGGGGCCAACGTCCTGACTTTC. Residues: CASSPNSGANVLTF.

The J gene is TRBJ1-2, the V gene TRBV7-9, with TRBD1 identical over 7 bases. Germline V gives CDR1 SEHNR, CDR2 FQNEAQ (reference sequence). Unmatched junction bases numbered 6, after V lost 1 base and J lost 10 bases. The CDR3 sequence is 13 residues long. The CDR3 spells CASSLEQGFDYTF. The CDR3 coding sequence is TGTGCCAGCAGCTTAGAACAGGGGTTTGACTACACCTTC.

The sample holds a few counts of this clone. The chain is built from TRBV7-9 and TRBJ1-4; 10 bases align to TRBD1. The CDR3 extends over 15 amino acids. CDR1 SEHNR and CDR2 FQNEAQ come from the germline V gene (reference sequence). After removal of 4 bases from V and 6 bases from J, the junction contained 5 bases not matched to a gene. CDR3 sequence: CASSSPGTGDEKLFF. In DNA, the CDR3 is TGTGCCAGCAGCTCGCCGGGGACAGGGGATGAAAAACTGTTTTTT.

This clone was seen only a few times. The chain employs TRBV29-1 and TRBJ2-7; D is perhaps TRBD1 (7 bases). Deletions cut 5 bases from V and 3 bases from J, with 11 bases between. The CDR3 extends over 12 amino acids. From germline, CDR1 is SQVTM and CDR2 ANQGSEA. CDR3 region: CSVWGDSYEQYF. DNA of the CDR3: TGCAGCGTTTGGGGGGACAGCTACGAGCAGTACTTC.

This clone has only a few counts. The chain has TRBV19 and TRBJ2-5; TRBD1 matches 8 bases. Germline assignment: CDR1 LNHDA and CDR2 SQIVND (reference sequence). This CDR3 region has 15 residues. Trimming at V came to 5 bases and at J to 4 bases, leaving 9 bases not matched to a gene. The CDR3, as DNA: TGTGCCAGTAGTGCCGGGACAGGAGGCGTAGAGACCCAGTACTTC. Its protein is CASSAGTGGVETQYF.

This clone was counted a few times. The chain links TRBV7-6 to TRBJ2-2, with TRBD1 matching over 9 bases. The CDR3 is 16 amino acids. Looked up from germline, CDR1 is SGHVS and CDR2 is FNYEAQ. Trimming at V came to 1 base and at J to 7 bases, leaving 7 bases not matched to a gene. CDR3 region: CASSLDRDRVGGELFF. The DNA of the CDR3 is TGTGCCAGCAGCTTAGACCGGGACAGGGTCGGCGGGGAGCTGTTTTTT.

This clone came up a few times. V is TRBV7-3 and J is TRBJ1-4; D not resolved. The V gene lost 5 bases and the J gene lost 6 bases, with 10 bases spanning the gap. This CDR3 is 13 amino acids long. Germline assignment: CDR1 SGHTA and CDR2 FQGTGA. CDR3 protein: CASSPKCDEKLFF. CDR3 nucleotide sequence: TGTGCCAGCAGCCCGAAGTGCGATGAAAAACTGTTTTTT. The entire variable domain, with the rest obtained from reference TRBV7-3 and TRBJ1-4, is as follows: GAGVSQTPSNKVTEKGKYVELRCDPISGHTALYWYRQSLGQGPEFLIYFQGTGAADDSGLPNDRFFAVRPEGSVSTLKIQRTERGDSAVYLCASSPKCDEKLFFGSGTQLSVL.

This clone has only a few counts. CDR3 in amino acids: CAVRLAATSYEQYF. The CDR3 nucleotides are TGTGCCGTCCGTCTGGCGGCAACGTCCTACGAGCAGTACTTC. The V gene is TRBV30, the J gene TRBJ2-5; no reliable D call. The J call may be faulty, since TRBJ2-7 better matches the DNA end. CDR1 and CDR2 (germline): GTSNPN, SVGIG (reference sequence). The CDR3 has 14 amino acids.

This clone turned up a few times. The chain carries TRBV28 and TRBJ1-2, with D unresolved. Trimming stripped 8 bases from V and 5 bases from J, with 9 bases between. The germline CDR1 and CDR2 sequences are MDHEN and SYDVKM. This CDR3 is built from 11 residues. The CDR3 reads CASGPGYGYTF. CDR3 nucleotide sequence: TGTGCCAGCGGCCCCGGGTATGGCTACACCTTC.

V usage is TRBV7-2 and J usage is TRBJ2-1, with D possibly being TRBD2 (5 bases). CDR3 size: 15 residues. V was shortened by 1 base and J by 15 bases, with 22 bases between the two germline ends. Germline V gene sequence: CDR1 SGHTA, CDR2 FQGNSA. CDR3 loop: CASSLVNQRTVPPFF. CDR3 nucleotides: TGTGCCAGCAGCTTAGTTAACCAGCGGACCGTGCCCCCGTTCTTC.

CDR3 loop: CASSLLGSGMGNQPQHF. For the CDR3, the DNA is TGTGCCAGCAGTTTATTAGGTTCGGGGATGGGCAATCAGCCCCAGCATTTT. The chain uses TRBV27 and TRBJ1-5; D is unresolved. The V gene's germline CDR1 is MNHEY and CDR2 SMNVEV (reference sequence). The V end was cut by 1 base, the J end by 2 bases, with 15 bases between. CDR3 length: 17 residues.

This clone was found a few times. The chain couples TRBV9 to TRBJ2-3; 7 nucleotides line up with TRBD2. CDR1 SGDLS and CDR2 YYNGEE come from the germline V gene. The CDR3 length is 17 residues. The V gene end was trimmed by 3 bases and the J gene end by 2 bases; junction bases not matched to a gene: 12. CDR3 sequence: CASSGSTGTIITDTQYF. In DNA, the CDR3 is TGTGCCAGCAGCGGGAGCACCGGGACTATAATCACAGATACGCAGTATTTT.